What follows is one TCR beta chain and its context. The antigen remains undetermined. The germline gives CDR1 MNHEY, CDR2 SMNVEV (reference sequence). The CDR3 totals 20 residues. The V end lost 2 bases, the J end lost 0 bases, and 20 bases lay between the germline ends. This specimen comes from a study of OX40 agonist ivuxolimab in advanced cancers. Findings of the study overall: There were also nonresponders showing low normalized T-cell clonal expansion.

Sequencing was performed with immunoSEQ multiplex PCR; in TCRdb, only in-frame clones are kept and a portion is missing. Of 20,000 to 25,000 clones detected, more than 65% appear once; the ten largest clones hold roughly 35%. Prior autoimmune disease or systemic immunosuppression barred patients. V gene TRBV27 combines with J gene TRBJ2-6; unclear D gene. The sequence derives from an adult with an advanced solid tumor such as melanoma, head and neck, liver or kidney cancer. Sequencing was performed on CD4+ or CD8+ T cells sorted from blood, taken in a trial of the OX40 agonist ivuxolimab. CDR3 DNA sequence: TGTGCCAGCAGTTTAGACCCAACCACCCGACACCTCTCTGGGGCCAACGTCCTGACTTTC. It specifies CASSLDPTTRHLSGANVLTF.